The TCR beta chain described here comes from a study of OX40 agonist ivuxolimab in advanced cancers. Whole-study context: Patients received intravenous ivuxolimab every 2 weeks at 0.01 to 10 mg/kg. Partial responses were seen in three patients, one with hepatocellular carcinoma and two with cutaneous melanoma. Points from the study as a whole: On average, CD8+ T cells had more expanded clones than CD4+.

With respect to this clone: The antigen remains unidentified.

Germline trimming cut 1 base from V and 10 bases from J; bases unmatched to any gene: 6. Per germline, CDR1 MGHRA and CDR2 YSYEKL. This CDR3 contains 15 residues. Profiling relied on immunoSEQ multiplex PCR, and the TCRdb table lists in-frame clones only, not all of them. The sample holds about 18,000 clones; just under 80% are singletons and the top ten take roughly 25%. Autoimmune disease history or systemic immunosuppression disqualified patients. The material sequenced was CD4+ or CD8+ T cells sorted from blood, taken in a trial of the OX40 agonist ivuxolimab. The TCR sequence derives from an adult with an advanced solid tumor such as melanoma, head and neck, liver or kidney cancer. This sequence joins TRBV4-1 and TRBJ1-6; TRBD1 matches 8 bases. CDR3 in amino acids: CASSQGTGSYSPLHF. The CDR3 DNA is TGCGCCAGCAGCCAAGGGACAGGGTCATACTCACCCCTCCACTTT.